Listed below are T cell receptor beta chains from one sample, sequenced in a study of T cell responses to AZD1222 COVID-19 vaccine. This table comes from immunoSEQ multiplex PCR, and its TCRdb copy is limited to in-frame clones, with some not included. The table records roughly 140,000 clones, roughly 90% of them present only once. The starting material was peripheral blood, obtained 28 days after the second AZD1222 dose. The origin of the receptors is an adult who received the AZD1222 COVID-19 vaccine. Each CDR3 is given without its conserved first and last residue. Fields, in order: D gene, V gene, J gene, CDR3 protein. D genes are given only for firm matches.

D: .
V: TRBV28
J: TRBJ2-2
CDR3: ASRGTGTWGELF

D: TRBD2
V: TRBV30
J: TRBJ2-1
CDR3: AWSVASGRVAQF

D: TRBD2
V: TRBV5-1
J: TRBJ2-4
CDR3: ASSSGGLAGGPDIQY

D: .
V: TRBV9
J: TRBJ1-1
CDR3: ASSVAPSTDTEAF

D: .
V: TRBV28
J: TRBJ1-2
CDR3: ASSSHTDRAKGYT

D: TRBD1
V: TRBV7-8
J: TRBJ1-1
CDR3: ASIRQGGMNTEAF

D: .
V: TRBV29-1
J: TRBJ2-5
CDR3: SVERLVGPRTNQETQY

D: TRBD1
V: TRBV10-3
J: TRBJ1-1
CDR3: AIRDTGGAGPLNTEAF

D: .
V: TRBV7-2
J: TRBJ2-3
CDR3: ASSRTSHPPDTQY

D: .
V: TRBV6-6
J: TRBJ1-1
CDR3: ASSSGPGRGAF

D: .
V: TRBV6-6
J: TRBJ1-1
CDR3: ASIYGPAGNTEAF

D: .
V: TRBV10-3
J: TRBJ1-2
CDR3: AISGETKGGYT

D: .
V: TRBV6-5
J: TRBJ2-2
CDR3: ASSYSRVGGELF

D: TRBD1
V: TRBV9
J: TRBJ2-1
CDR3: ASSVSSQGTEQF

D: .
V: TRBV2
J: TRBJ2-2
CDR3: ASRGQNTGELF

D: .
V: TRBV27
J: TRBJ1-5
CDR3: ASSLSTPLQPQH

D: TRBD1
V: TRBV7-3
J: TRBJ2-1
CDR3: ASSFRQGAYNEQF

D: TRBD2
V: TRBV3-1/TRBV3-2
J: TRBJ2-1
CDR3: ASSQTSGGFNEQF

D: TRBD2
V: TRBV27
J: TRBJ2-3
CDR3: ASSPRPGRVDTQY

D: TRBD1
V: TRBV24-1
J: TRBJ2-1
CDR3: ATSDSGQGADEQF

D: .
V: TRBV27
J: TRBJ2-7
CDR3: ASSLIGRYEQY

D: .
V: TRBV4-1
J: TRBJ2-1
CDR3: ASSQVLAPYNEQF

D: .
V: TRBV19
J: TRBJ1-6
CDR3: ASSITGPNSPLH

D: .
V: TRBV3-1/TRBV3-2
J: TRBJ1-5
CDR3: ASSQVAGRQPQH

D: .
V: TRBV10-1
J: TRBJ1-4
CDR3: ASSAGGAGEKLF

D: TRBD1
V: TRBV10-3
J: TRBJ1-6
CDR3: AISEGWTGNSPLH

D: .
V: TRBV7-2
J: TRBJ1-1
CDR3: ASSLQGLGTEAF

D: .
V: TRBV11-1
J: TRBJ2-3
CDR3: ASSFNYRLPTDTQY

D: .
V: TRBV4-1
J: TRBJ2-3
CDR3: ASSQEGASQSTDTQY

D: TRBD1
V: TRBV3-1/TRBV3-2
J: TRBJ1-2
CDR3: ASSVGRGQSHGYT

D: .
V: TRBV5-4
J: TRBJ2-5
CDR3: ASSLPYQETQY

D: TRBD1
V: TRBV6-5
J: TRBJ1-5
CDR3: ASSSLQGAFQPQH

D: .
V: TRBV21-1
J: TRBJ2-2
CDR3: ASSKGRGWDTGELF

D: .
V: TRBV19
J: TRBJ1-5
CDR3: ASSIYGRGNQPQH

D: .
V: TRBV18
J: TRBJ1-2
CDR3: ASSPRTDNYGYT

D: .
V: TRBV10-3
J: TRBJ1-5
CDR3: AISEGDGNQPQH

D: TRBD1
V: TRBV10-3
J: TRBJ2-7
CDR3: AISESGQGRPYEQY

D: .
V: TRBV7-9
J: TRBJ2-5
CDR3: ASSLDRGQETQY

D: .
V: TRBV5-6
J: TRBJ1-5
CDR3: ASSLVQDRQPQH

D: TRBD2
V: TRBV7-8
J: TRBJ2-5
CDR3: ASSQRLASQETQY

D: .
V: TRBV2
J: TRBJ1-1
CDR3: ASSDREYAEAF

D: .
V: TRBV5-6
J: TRBJ1-1
CDR3: ASSGLQGATEAF

D: .
V: TRBV5-6
J: TRBJ2-7
CDR3: ASSLDRAEAYEQY

D: .
V: TRBV4-2
J: TRBJ1-3
CDR3: ASSQEGSGGFLGNTIY

D: .
V: TRBV24-1
J: TRBJ2-7
CDR3: ATSDYGYEQY

D: .
V: TRBV19
J: TRBJ1-5
CDR3: ASSIDRRDTERKPQH

D: .
V: TRBV2
J: TRBJ1-1
CDR3: ASSGTAEGTEAF

D: TRBD1
V: TRBV7-9
J: TRBJ2-2
CDR3: ASSLGDSHTGELF

D: .
V: TRBV7-5
J: TRBJ1-3
CDR3: ARSTRDASPSGNTIY

D: .
V: TRBV24-1
J: TRBJ1-5
CDR3: ATSSLAGNQPQH

D: .
V: TRBV6-5
J: TRBJ2-3
CDR3: ASSYYAVTDTQY

D: .
V: TRBV30
J: TRBJ2-7
CDR3: AWSVQDYKQY

D: TRBD1
V: TRBV14
J: TRBJ2-3
CDR3: ASSQERQGATDTQY

D: .
V: TRBV27
J: TRBJ1-4
CDR3: ASSLLGGGSGREKLF